This is a list of T cell receptor beta chains from one sample in a study of Ad26.COV2.S vaccination and SARS-CoV-2 variants. Assay used: immunoSEQ multiplex PCR; TCRdb lists only in-frame clones, some missing. The data contain about 350,000 clones, around 88% of them singletons. This specimen was peripheral blood, taken in a trial of Ad26.COV2.S vaccine versus placebo. The receptors originated from a person aged 18 to 59 who received the Ad26.COV2.S COVID-19 vaccine or a placebo. CDR3s include the opening cysteine and the closing phenylalanine or tryptophan. The D gene is left open where the match is weak. Clone size is given for some rows only: seen once, a few or many times, or a class if the clone is expanded.

CSVQGTGNTGELFF	TGCAGCGTTCAAGGGACTGGGAACACCGGGGAGCTGTTTTTT	TRBV29-1	TRBJ2-2	NA	medium-sized	14
CASSLAYGQGAHFYEQYF	TGTGCCAGCAGCTTAGCGTACGGACAGGGGGCTCATTTCTACGAGCAGTACTTC	TRBV7-9	TRBJ2-7	TRBD1	NA	18
CAIGPLGEREQFF	TGTGCCATCGGACCGCTGGGAGAGCGGGAACAGTTCTTC	TRBV10-3	TRBJ2-1	TRBD2	NA	13
CASSPYQETQYF	TGTGCCAGCAGCCCATACCAAGAGACCCAGTACTTC	TRBV9	TRBJ2-5	NA	NA	12
CASSLLGTSGQETQYF	TGTGCCAGCAGTTTATTGGGGACTAGCGGTCAAGAGACCCAGTACTTC	TRBV27	TRBJ2-5	TRBD2	once	16
CASSQGGTGGFETQYF	TGTGCCAGCAGTCAGGGAGGAACAGGGGGGTTCGAGACCCAGTACTTC	TRBV27	TRBJ2-5	TRBD1	NA	16
CASSFLAVGEDEQFF	TGCGCCAGCAGCTTCCTAGCGGTGGGGGAGGATGAGCAGTTCTTC	TRBV5-1	TRBJ2-1	TRBD2	NA	15
CASSLRTGTITDTQYF	TGTGCCAGCAGCTTAAGAACCGGGACCATCACAGATACGCAGTATTTT	TRBV7-9	TRBJ2-3	NA	NA	16
CASSPRVLAGSSRGETQYF	TGCGCCAGCAGCCCGAGGGTACTAGCGGGATCCTCGCGGGGAGAGACCCAGTACTTC	TRBV4-1	TRBJ2-5	TRBD2	NA	19
CASSPLSGETQYF	TGTGCCAGCTCACCTCTTTCGGGAGAGACCCAGTACTTC	TRBV18	TRBJ2-5	NA	NA	13
CASSSAGQNTDTQYF	TGTGCCAGCAGTTCCGCGGGACAGAACACAGATACGCAGTATTTT	TRBV6-2/TRBV6-3	TRBJ2-3	NA	NA	15
CASSGLAGGPGNEQFF	TGTGCCAGCAGCGGACTAGCGGGAGGGCCCGGCAATGAGCAGTTCTTC	TRBV9	TRBJ2-1	TRBD2	NA	16
CASSPGQSYEQYF	TGTGCCAGCAGCCCGGGACAGTCCTACGAGCAGTACTTC	TRBV5-4	TRBJ2-7	TRBD1	NA	13
CASSFNRQGLGEKLFF	TGTGCCAGCAGTTTTAATCGGCAGGGCCTAGGCGAGAAACTGTTTTTT	TRBV28	TRBJ1-4	NA	NA	16
CASRSLRGAAEAFF	TGTGCCAGCCGGTCCCTCCGGGGTGCGGCTGAAGCTTTCTTT	TRBV11-2	TRBJ1-1	NA	NA	14
CASSMREGLRHTDTQYF	TGTGCCAGCAGTATGAGGGAGGGGTTAAGGCACACAGATACGCAGTATTTT	TRBV25-1	TRBJ2-3	TRBD2	NA	17
CASSIDRETQYF	TGTGCCAGTAGTATCGACAGGGAGACCCAGTACTTC	TRBV19	TRBJ2-5	NA	NA	12
CASGGQERANTGELFF	TGTGCCAGCGGGGGACAGGAACGAGCGAACACCGGGGAGCTGTTTTTT	TRBV5-4	TRBJ2-2	TRBD1	NA	16
CASSQSSSPGGRVKPQHF	TGCGCCAGCAGTCAATCCTCTAGCCCCGGCGGCAGGGTAAAGCCCCAGCATTTT	TRBV23-1	TRBJ1-5	NA	NA	18
CASSQDPLAQETQYF	TGCGCCAGCAGCCAAGATCCACTAGCCCAAGAGACCCAGTACTTC	TRBV4-3	TRBJ2-5	NA	NA	15
CASSPVDSNQPQHF	TGTGCCAGCTCACCGGTAGATAGCAATCAGCCCCAGCATTTT	TRBV18	TRBJ1-5	NA	NA	14
CASSQETSGLYGYTF	TGTGCCAGCAGCCAAGAAACTTCAGGTCTTTATGGCTACACCTTC	TRBV3-1/TRBV3-2	TRBJ1-2	NA	NA	15
CASSLRTGSPTEAFF	TGTGCCAGCAGCCTCCGGACAGGATCCCCCACTGAAGCTTTCTTT	TRBV7-9	TRBJ1-1	TRBD1	NA	15
CASSTPRVGSYEQYF	TGTGCCAGCAGCACCCCCAGAGTCGGTTCCTACGAGCAGTACTTC	TRBV7-9	TRBJ2-7	NA	NA	15
CASSIALASSYEQYF	TGTGCCAGTAGTATCGCGCTAGCGAGCTCCTACGAGCAGTACTTC	TRBV19	TRBJ2-7	NA	NA	15
CASSSGGTVNTEAFF	TGCGCCAGCAGCTCCGGGGGAACGGTGAACACTGAAGCTTTCTTT	TRBV5-1	TRBJ1-1	NA	NA	15
CASSQGGGSYEQYF	TGTGCCAGCAGCCAAGGTGGAGGGAGCTACGAGCAGTACTTC	TRBV4-2	TRBJ2-7	NA	NA	14
CASRSHASNQPQHF	TGTGCCAGCAGATCCCACGCGAGCAATCAGCCCCAGCATTTT	TRBV28	TRBJ1-5	NA	once	14
CARGLAGWGYGYTF	TGTGCCAGGGGTTTAGCAGGGTGGGGCTATGGCTACACCTTC	TRBV21-1	TRBJ1-2	NA	NA	14
CASSHRTAFDTSWYF	TGTGCCAGCAGCCATAGGACAGCCTTCGATACAAGTTGGTATTTT	TRBV3-1/TRBV3-2	TRBJ2-3	NA	NA	15
CASSQVEASTDTQYF	TGTGCCAGCAGCCAAGTGGAGGCGAGCACAGATACGCAGTATTTT	TRBV3-1/TRBV3-2	TRBJ2-3	NA	NA	15
CASSLGIIGPRGGNTIYF	TGCGCCAGCAGCTTGGGGATCATAGGGCCCAGAGGAGGAAACACCATATATTTT	TRBV5-1	TRBJ1-3	NA	once	18